This entry lists 24 T cell receptor beta chains sequenced from one sample in a study of blood T cell repertoires in COVID-19. Measured with immunoSEQ multiplex PCR; TCRdb has only the in-frame clones, and not every one. The sample holds a few hundred thousand clones, almost 90% seen once. The specimen was peripheral blood. The source is a woman aged 60-75 years with COVID-19, enrolled during active disease.

This clone was recorded once. The CDR3 region has the DNA TGTGCCAGCAGCCCGGGACTGGGAAATGAAAAACTGTTTTTT. It is translated as CASSPGLGNEKLFF. The V call is TRBV5-8, the J call TRBJ1-4, with a weak D call TRBD1 (5 bases). V lost 4 bases, J lost 5 bases, and 12 bases lay in between. In germline, CDR1 is SGHTS, CDR2 YDEGEE. The CDR3 covers 14 residues. Looking up the rest from reference TRBV5-8 and TRBJ1-4 gives the full variable domain: EAGVTQSPTHLIKTRGQQATLRCSPISGHTSVYWYQQALGLGLQFLLWYDEGEERNRGNFPPRFSGRQFPNYSSELNVNALELEDSALYLCASSPGLGNEKLFFGSGTQLSVL.

The rearrangement links TRBV19 to TRBJ1-2, with TRBD1 as a possible D gene (6 bases). CDR3 length: 13 residues. Germline CDR1 reads LNHDA; CDR2 reads SQIVND (reference sequence). The germline V and J ends were trimmed by 5 bases and 8 bases, with 15 bases remaining between them. The CDR3 DNA reads as TGTGCCAGTAGTCTCACAGGGTTTGGAGGCTACACCTTC. Protein sequence: CASSLTGFGGYTF.

The genes are TRBV7-3 and TRBJ1-2; 7 bases are shared with TRBD1. V lost 5 bases to trimming and J lost 7 bases; unmatched junction nucleotides: 7. The length of the CDR3 is 13 residues. Germline V CDR1 and CDR2: SGHTA, FQGTGA. For the CDR3, the DNA is TGTGCCAGCAGCGTCACAGGGGCCCGTGGCTACACCTTC. Its protein product is CASSVTGARGYTF.

This chain connects TRBV10-3 to TRBJ1-1, with D tentatively TRBD1 (5 bases). Trimming cost V 3 bases and J 5 bases, with 16 bases left between them. This CDR3 contains 15 residues. CDR1 ENHRY and CDR2 SYGVKD come from the germline V gene. CDR3 amino acids: CAISDGNFPGTEAFF. DNA of the CDR3: TGTGCCATCAGTGATGGGAACTTCCCAGGGACTGAAGCTTTCTTT.

The V and J genes are TRBV2 and TRBJ1-6, with 9 bases identical to TRBD1. The trim removed 10 bases at V and 7 bases at J, leaving 5 bases unmatched. Per germline, CDR1 SNHLY and CDR2 FYNNEI. The CDR3 sequence is 13 residues long. In DNA form, the CDR3 reads TGTGCCACCGAGACAGGGGGAAATTCACCCCTCCACTTT. Translated: CATETGGNSPLHF.

V is TRBV6-6 and J is TRBJ1-2; a possible D gene is TRBD1 (6 bases). The germline CDR1 and CDR2 sequences are MNHNY and SVGAGI (reference sequence). The CDR3 loop spans 14 amino acids. Trimming left V 7 bases short and J 2 bases short, with 14 bases between. As DNA, the CDR3 is TGTGCCAGCACCTCGGGGGGGCACAACTATGGCTACACCTTC. This gives the protein CASTSGGHNYGYTF.

The chain carries TRBV5-1 and TRBJ2-5; TRBD1 might be the D (5 bases). Germline lookup yields CDR1 SGHRS and CDR2 YFSETQ. This CDR3 is 13 amino acids long. Trimming took off 0 bases at V and 2 bases at J, with 5 bases between the two ends. The CDR3 region has the DNA TGCGCCAGCAGCTTGGAGGGGCAAGAGACCCAGTACTTC. This translates into CASSLEGQETQYF.

V and J are TRBV19 and TRBJ2-5; no reliable D call. This CDR3 spans 12 amino acids. Trimming left V 6 bases short and J 5 bases short, with 10 bases between. Germline CDR1 is LNHDA and CDR2 is SQIVND (reference sequence). The CDR3: CASRAFGETQYF. The CDR3 nucleotides read TGTGCCAGTAGGGCCTTCGGGGAGACCCAGTACTTC. Supplemented by reference TRBV19 and TRBJ2-5, the full variable domain reads DGGITQSPKYLFRKEGQNVTLSCEQNLNHDAMYWYRQDPGQGLRLIYYSQIVNDFQKGDIAEGYSVSREKKESFPLTVTSAQKNPTAFYLCASRAFGETQYFGPGTRLLVL.

V is TRBV6-1 and J is TRBJ2-5, with a possible D match to TRBD2 (6 bases). The CDR3 runs to 15 residues. Trimming took 2 bases from V and 6 from J, leaving 16 bases between them. Germline CDR1 reads MNHNS; CDR2 reads SASEGT. The CDR3 DNA sequence: TGTGCCAGCAGTGAATTAGGACTAACCCGAAAGACCCAGTACTTC. It translates to CASSELGLTRKTQYF.

The V gene is TRBV6-6, the J gene TRBJ1-4; D perhaps matches TRBD1 (6 bases). Deletions cut 2 bases from V and 5 bases from J, with 9 bases between. The germline gives CDR1 MNHNY, CDR2 SVGAGI (reference sequence). The CDR3 is 14 residues long. CDR3 region: CASSYRGNNEKLFF. In nucleotides, the CDR3 is TGTGCCAGCAGTTACAGGGGGAACAATGAAAAACTGTTTTTT.

The table lists this clone with a count of one. This chain connects TRBV7-2 to TRBJ1-1, with TRBD1 as a possible D gene (5 bases). CDR3 length: 15 residues. The V gene's germline CDR1 is SGHTA and CDR2 FQGNSA. Trimming pared 2 bases from V and 12 bases from J, leaving 22 bases between. DNA for the CDR3: TGTGCCAGCAGCTTACAGCGGGCTGGGGGAGTCGGAACTTTCTTT. Its translation is CASSLQRAGGVGTFF.

This clone has just a few counts. The V call is TRBV5-1, the J call TRBJ1-1; 9 nucleotides agree with TRBD1. CDR3 size: 15 residues. Trimming removed 5 bases from V and 6 bases from J; junction bases left unmatched: 11. CDR1 and CDR2 (germline): SGHRS, YFSETQ. CDR3 nucleotides: TGCGCCAGCAGTTGGGGACAGGGTTTAGAATCTGAAGCTTTCTTT. As protein: CASSWGQGLESEAFF. Using reference TRBV5-1 and TRBJ1-1 for the parts outside the CDR3, the full variable domain is KAGVTQTPRYLIKTRGQQVTLSCSPISGHRSVSWYQQTPGQGLQFLFEYFSETQRNKGNFPGRFSGRQFSNSRSEMNVSTLELGDSALYLCASSWGQGLESEAFFGQGTRLTVV.

The chain is built from TRBV7-2 and TRBJ2-1; TRBD2 might be the D (5 bases). Germline loops: CDR1 SGHTA, CDR2 FQGNSA. The CDR3 is made up of 13 amino acids. Trimming left V 1 base short and J 7 bases short, with 8 bases between. In nucleotides, the CDR3 is TGTGCCAGCAGCTTAGTGAGGGAGAATGAGCAGTTCTTC. Translating it yields CASSLVRENEQFF.

Regarding this clone: The sample has other DNA sequences that encode this CDR3 too. The rearrangement joins TRBV3-1 (or the pseudogene TRBV3-2) to TRBJ1-5, with 8 bases lining up with TRBD1. The V gene end was trimmed by 1 base and the J gene end by 1 base; junction bases not matched to a gene: 0. CDR3 size: 15 residues. Per the germline V gene, CDR1 is LGHDT and CDR2 is YNNKEL (reference sequence). The CDR3 DNA reads as TGTGCCAGCAGCCAAGGGACAGGGAGCAATCAGCCCCAGCATTTT. It specifies CASSQGTGSNQPQHF.

V and J are TRBV19 and TRBJ1-2; the match to TRBD1 covers 7 bases. V dropped 4 bases and J dropped 8; count of bases not matched to a gene: 16. From germline, CDR1 is LNHDA and CDR2 SQIVND (reference sequence). The CDR3 runs to 16 residues. CDR3 DNA sequence: TGTGCCAGTAGTACATTATCGGGACAGACCCTCATCGGCTACACCTTC. It codes for CASSTLSGQTLIGYTF.

This chain links TRBV18 with TRBJ1-5; D not certain. The germline gives CDR1 KGHSH, CDR2 LQKENI. Trimming shortened V by 4 bases and J by 6 bases, and 7 bases separated the two germline ends. The CDR3 length is 12 residues. CDR3 bases: TGTGCCAGCTCACTTCAGTCTCAGCCCCAGCATTTT. This encodes CASSLQSQPQHF.

The rearrangement joins TRBV5-1 to TRBJ1-4, with D tentatively TRBD1 (5 bases). Deletions cut 0 bases from V and 5 bases from J, with 14 bases between. This CDR3 contains 16 residues. Germline V gene sequence: CDR1 SGHRS, CDR2 YFSETQ. CDR3 DNA: TGCGCCAGCAGCTTGGGGAGTGGTCAGGGAAATGAAAAACTGTTTTTT. This translates into CASSLGSGQGNEKLFF.

The chain recombines TRBV6-2 or TRBV6-3 with TRBJ1-1, with 11 bases identical to TRBD1. The CDR3 runs to 18 residues. Germline CDR1 is MNHEY and CDR2 is SVGEGT. The V and J ends lost 2 bases and 1 base, in that order; junction bases with no gene match: 9. DNA of the CDR3: TGTGCCAGCAGTTACACCCCGGGACAGGGGGGTAAGAACACTGAAGCTTTCTTT. Residues: CASSYTPGQGGKNTEAFF.

This chain joins TRBV20-1 and TRBJ1-2; the match to TRBD1 covers 7 bases. J was trimmed by 5 bases and V by 7 bases; bases with no gene match: 4. The CDR3 spans 11 residues. Germline loops: CDR1 DFQATT, CDR2 SNEGSKA (reference sequence). DNA for the CDR3: TGCAGTGGAACAGGGGAGTATGGCTACACCTTC. Protein sequence: CSGTGEYGYTF.

The chain uses TRBV27 and TRBJ1-2; D is unresolved. CDR1 is MNHEY, CDR2 SMNVEV, per germline (reference sequence). V lost 7 bases and J lost 3, with 15 bases in between. CDR3 length: 14 residues. CDR3: CASTPSQEYYGYTF. The CDR3 DNA sequence: TGTGCCAGCACTCCTAGCCAGGAATACTATGGCTACACCTTC.

The gene calls are TRBV7-8 and TRBJ2-7; 9 bases map to TRBD1. The length of the CDR3 is 15 residues. CDR1 and CDR2 (germline): SGHVS, FQNEAQ. Unmatched junction bases numbered 8, after V lost 5 bases and J lost 3 bases. The CDR3 loop reads CASSPLRDRDYEQYF. As DNA, the CDR3 is TGTGCCAGCAGCCCACTCCGGGACAGGGACTACGAGCAGTACTTC.

This clone has a single count. V and J are TRBV19 and TRBJ2-3; D is perhaps TRBD2 (6 bases). CDR1 LNHDA and CDR2 SQIVND come from the germline V gene (reference sequence). This CDR3 has 13 amino acids. The V gene lost 7 bases and the J gene lost 8 bases, with 16 bases spanning the gap. CDR3 sequence reads: CASTTGGSSTQYF. The CDR3 region has the DNA TGTGCCAGTACAACTGGGGGGTCTTCTACGCAGTATTTT.

The chain recombines TRBV19 with TRBJ1-5; possible D gene TRBD1, 6 bases. V shed 10 bases and J shed 1 base, with 26 bases lying between them. CDR1 is LNHDA and CDR2 is SQIVND in the germline V gene (reference sequence). The CDR3 extends over 18 amino acids. The DNA for the CDR3 is TGTGCCACCTCCGCTGACAGGTTTCGAGTTAGGAGCAATCAGCCCCAGCATTTT. Translation gives CATSADRFRVRSNQPQHF.

In its sample, this clone was seen once. The V gene is TRBV28, the J gene TRBJ1-4; no definite D call. Germline CDR1 reads MDHEN; CDR2 reads SYDVKM. The CDR3 totals 12 residues. The V end was cut by 6 bases, the J end by 0 bases, with 2 bases between. This CDR3 is CASSSTNEKLFF. Here the CDR3 DNA reads TGTGCCAGCAGCTCAACTAATGAAAAACTGTTTTTT.